The 14 T cell receptor beta chains below were found in one sample sequenced in a study of CD8+CD57+ T cells in acquired aplastic anemia. The use of genomic DNA as template underpinned the TCR beta VDJ and CDR3 profiling. A single record per CDR3 protein comes from TCRdb applying MiXCR to the reads. The table has roughly 200,000 distinct CDR3 sequences, over 60% seen once. Sequencing input: sorted CD4+, CD8+, or CD8+CD57+ T cells (not recorded which) from PBMCs. These receptors all stem from a human donor in good health.

CDR3 protein: CASSFPAGLAGGNEQFF. The DNA for the CDR3 is TGTGCCAGCAGCTTCCCCGCCGGACTAGCGGGAGGTAATGAGCAGTTCTTC. The chain employs TRBV9 and TRBJ2-1, with 14 positions matching TRBD2. CDR3 length: 17 residues. The V gene end was trimmed by 4 bases and the J gene end by 7 bases; junction bases not matched to a gene: 10. The germline gives CDR1 SGDLS, CDR2 YYNGEE.

Of note for this clonotype: Mismatch with germline at one junction end may stem from a read error. This chain links TRBV5-4 with TRBJ2-2, with D perhaps being TRBD1 or TRBD2 (5 bases each). The germline gives CDR1 SGHNT, CDR2 YYREEE (reference sequence). The CDR3 is made up of 14 amino acids. The CDR3 DNA sequence: TGCGCCAGCAGAGGTGTAGGGGAGACCGGGGAGCTGTTTTTT. It yields the protein CASRGVGETGELFF.

The chain employs TRBV7-2 and TRBJ1-1; D unclear. With 5 bases removed from V and 8 bases from J, the gap between germline ends came to 12 bases. The CDR3 extends over 12 amino acids. From germline, CDR1 is SGHTA and CDR2 FQGNSA. CDR3 bases: TGTGCCAGCAGCCAAGGTGCCCAAGAAGCTTTCTTT. Translation gives CASSQGAQEAFF.

The chain employs TRBV12-3 or TRBV12-4 and TRBJ1-2; 7 bases agree with TRBD1. J was trimmed by 12 bases and V by 6 bases; bases with no gene match: 10. CDR3 length equals 12 residues. The CDR3 DNA is TGTGCCAGCAGCTATACAGGGGCCGGAAACACCTTC. It codes for CASSYTGAGNTF.

Written as DNA, the CDR3 is TGCAGCGTTAATATGGACGGGCAGTACTTC. Its protein is CSVNMDGQYF. The chain recombines TRBV29-1 with TRBJ2-7, with D hard to call. The CDR3 loop spans 10 amino acids. V lost 5 bases, J lost 9 bases, and 11 bases lay in between. Germline CDR1 SQVTM, CDR2 ANQGSEA.

This clonotype showed up many times. The chain has TRBV4-2 and TRBJ1-2; D remains ambiguous. The germline V gene encodes CDR1 LGHNA and CDR2 YNFKEQ. V was trimmed by 4 bases and J by 8 bases, leaving 23 bases between them. This CDR3 contains 16 residues. The CDR3 coding sequence is TGTGCCAGCAGCCGGTCCGTTGGACCGTCCGGGTGGGGCTACACCTTC. Amino acid sequence: CASSRSVGPSGWGYTF.

V and J are TRBV7-8 and TRBJ2-5; D possibly corresponds to TRBD1 (6 bases). V was cut by 7 bases and J by 5 bases, with 14 bases left in between. Germline V gene sequence: CDR1 SGHVS, CDR2 FQNEAQ. The CDR3 length is 13 residues. The CDR3 DNA reads TGTGCCAGCAACAACAGGGTTGAGGAGACCCAGTACTTC. Amino acid sequence: CASNNRVEETQYF. Complete variable domain (other parts from reference TRBV7-8 and TRBJ2-5): GAGVSQSPRYKVAKRGQDVALRCDPISGHVSLFWYQQALGQGPEFLTYFQNEAQLDKSGLPSDRFFAERPEGSVSTLKIQRTQQEDSAVYLCASNNRVEETQYFGPGTRLLVL.

This sequence joins TRBV10-3 and TRBJ2-3, with no clear D. CDR1 is ENHRY and CDR2 is SYGVKD in the germline V gene. Deletions cut 3 bases from V and 6 bases from J, with 13 bases between. The CDR3 extends over 14 amino acids. CDR3 in DNA: TGTGCCATCAGTGAAGGCAGAGAGTACGATACGCAGTATTTT. Its protein product is CAISEGREYDTQYF.

The CDR3 DNA follows: TGTGCCAGCAGCTCGTTGACTCTCCGGAACTACGAGCAGTACTTC. Encoded protein: CASSSLTLRNYEQYF. The V call is TRBV5-4, the J call TRBJ2-7; D remains unclear. Germline-derived CDR1 and CDR2 are SGHNT and YYREEE (reference sequence). There are 15 residues in the CDR3. The ends were cut back, 3 bases at V and 3 bases at J, with 16 bases in the middle. The full variable domain, completed using reference TRBV5-4 and TRBJ2-7, is ETGVTQSPTHLIKTRGQQVTLRCSSQSGHNTVSWYQQALGQGPQFIFQYYREEENGRGNFPPRFSGLQFPNYSSELNVNALELDDSALYLCASSSLTLRNYEQYFGPGTRLTVT.

This clonotype has ten or more counts. The chain uses TRBV20-1 and TRBJ2-7, with TRBD1 matching 7 bases. The V segment lost 4 bases and the J segment 1 base; nucleotides outside the gene matches: 4. The CDR3 is made up of 13 amino acids. CDR1 and CDR2 from the germline V gene are DFQATT and SNEGSKA (reference sequence). The CDR3 sequence: CSAIDRVSYEQYF. CDR3 DNA: TGCAGTGCTATAGACAGGGTGTCCTACGAGCAGTACTTC.

The CDR3 region has the DNA TGTGCCAGCAGCTTGGTCCCGGGACAGGGGTACACCGGGGAGCTGTTTTTT. The encoded protein is CASSLVPGQGYTGELFF. This chain links TRBV5-4 with TRBJ2-2; 10 bases fit TRBD1. Losses at the gene ends were 0 bases for V and 3 bases for J; bases not matched to a gene: 5. The germline CDR1 and CDR2 sequences are SGHNT and YYREEE (reference sequence). CDR3 length equals 17 residues.

The chain uses TRBV24-1 and TRBJ2-3; D remains unclear. Germline V gene sequence: CDR1 KGHDR, CDR2 SFDVKD. V was clipped by 4 bases and J by 3 bases, with 13 bases between them. The CDR3 has 15 amino acids. The CDR3 region has the DNA TGTGCCACCAGTGAGCCAGCGTCGGAAACAGATACGCAGTATTTT. This gives the protein CATSEPASETDTQYF.

The chain combines TRBV7-6 with TRBJ2-2; no clear D gene. The CDR3 is made up of 13 amino acids. V dropped 5 bases and J dropped 4 bases, with 8 bases sitting between them. Germline V gene lookup returns CDR1 SGHVS and CDR2 FNYEAQ. Here the CDR3 DNA reads TGTGCCAGCAGCACCCTTAGCACCGGGGAGCTGTTTTTT. Its protein is CASSTLSTGELFF.

The chain joins TRBV7-9 to TRBJ2-3; D is unresolved. The CDR3 runs 13 residues. CDR1 and CDR2 from the germline V gene are SEHNR and FQNEAQ (reference sequence). Trimming cost V 3 bases and J 11 bases, with 15 bases left between them. The DNA for the CDR3 is TGTGCCAGCAGCTTCGGTTCCTACAATGAGCAGTATTTT. This encodes CASSFGSYNEQYF.